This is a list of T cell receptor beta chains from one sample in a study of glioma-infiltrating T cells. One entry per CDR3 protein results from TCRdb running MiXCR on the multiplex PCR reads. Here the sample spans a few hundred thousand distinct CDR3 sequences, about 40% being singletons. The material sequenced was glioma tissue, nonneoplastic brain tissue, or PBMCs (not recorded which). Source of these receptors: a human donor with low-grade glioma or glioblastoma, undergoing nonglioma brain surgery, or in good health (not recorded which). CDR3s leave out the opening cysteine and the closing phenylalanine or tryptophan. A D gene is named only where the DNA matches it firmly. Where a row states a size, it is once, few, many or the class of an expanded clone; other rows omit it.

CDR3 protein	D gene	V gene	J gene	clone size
ASSYRTESYEQY	NA	TRBV6-5	TRBJ2-7	many
ASELRSTDTQY	NA	TRBV12-3/TRBV12-4	TRBJ2-3	few
ATGTSGRETQY	TRBD2	TRBV10-2	TRBJ2-5	few
ASNEPSYNEQF	NA	TRBV5-1	TRBJ2-1	NA
ASSLLGGGEQY	TRBD2	TRBV28	TRBJ2-7	few
AISESGQDRMAF	TRBD1	TRBV10-3	TRBJ1-1	NA
ASSLPQIEAF	NA	TRBV7-9	TRBJ1-1	NA
ASFHTSNNYGYT	NA	TRBV28	TRBJ1-2	NA
SAHGLAGYNEQF	TRBD2	TRBV20-1	TRBJ2-1	few
ARSQAVGSRNTEAF	NA	TRBV4-1	TRBJ1-1	NA
SAREIAGGPATQY	TRBD2	TRBV20-1	TRBJ2-3	few
SAKGQGSSYEQY	TRBD1	TRBV20-1	TRBJ2-7	NA
ASSPGTGFHEQY	TRBD1	TRBV7-2	TRBJ2-7	NA
AVGHLNTEAF	NA	TRBV28	TRBJ1-1	few
SAPLAGNTDTQY	TRBD2	TRBV20-1	TRBJ2-3	few
ASGLVNNEQF	TRBD2	TRBV7-9	TRBJ2-1	few
ASSLLAGNNEQY	NA	TRBV28	TRBJ2-7	few
AGSSGWSFYEQY	NA	TRBV12-3/TRBV12-4	TRBJ2-7	NA
ATSRDLPAADTQY	NA	TRBV15	TRBJ2-3	many
ASSPFGRGLFLGAYYEQY	TRBD1	TRBV27	TRBJ2-7	NA
ASSDRTGAFYEQY	TRBD1	TRBV7-2	TRBJ2-7	NA
ASRSRFAGSETQY	NA	TRBV28	TRBJ2-5	NA
ASSRSGYSYNEQF	TRBD2	TRBV6-1	TRBJ2-1	many
ASSPGQGVVYEQY	TRBD1	TRBV6-1	TRBJ2-7	many
ASSYSRTLNTEAF	NA	TRBV6-5	TRBJ1-1	many
ASSLYGIGDRYGYT	NA	TRBV12-3/TRBV12-4	TRBJ1-2	NA
ASRNLAGGSSNEQF	TRBD2	TRBV27	TRBJ2-1	NA
ASSRPGQGYEQY	TRBD1	TRBV6-1	TRBJ2-7	many
ASTPFSRLAGRDTQY	TRBD2	TRBV28	TRBJ2-3	NA
SAGTSRYYEQY	TRBD2	TRBV20-1	TRBJ2-7	many
ASSSRDRGLVWTEAF	TRBD1	TRBV12-3/TRBV12-4	TRBJ1-1	NA
ASSADRAYGYT	TRBD1	TRBV9	TRBJ1-2	NA
ASSQTWGRTSPDTQY	NA	TRBV3-1	TRBJ2-3	once
SARTGENQETQY	TRBD1	TRBV29-1	TRBJ2-5	NA
ASSPVDSLGAGELF	NA	TRBV6-1	TRBJ2-2	many
ASSLGVGETQY	NA	TRBV7-2	TRBJ2-5	NA
ASSDVSAGTEKLF	NA	TRBV25-1	TRBJ1-4	few
ASSAGHSGNTIY	NA	TRBV6-2/TRBV6-3	TRBJ1-3	NA
ASSHSWTSAAYEQY	TRBD2	TRBV4-3	TRBJ2-7	NA
ASSPGKGNYGYT	NA	TRBV4-3	TRBJ1-2	NA
ASSYTTSGRSYEQY	TRBD2	TRBV6-5	TRBJ2-7	NA
ASSPSGRDNEQF	TRBD2	TRBV5-6	TRBJ2-1	NA
ASRNPGQGQYGYT	TRBD1	TRBV27	TRBJ1-2	NA
ASSGLAGSGGNEQF	TRBD2	TRBV5-1	TRBJ2-1	NA
ASSPATDRYYGYT	NA	TRBV7-9	TRBJ1-2	NA
ASSHKDYGYT	NA	TRBV28	TRBJ1-2	few